This TCR beta chain was sequenced for a study of blood T cell repertoires in COVID-19. Libraries were prepared by immunoSEQ multiplex PCR; TCRdb keeps only in-frame clonotypes and omits some of them. The profile covers some 87,000 clones, with approximately 75% appearing a single time and approximately 13% taken by the ten largest. The V gene's germline CDR1 is KGHDR and CDR2 SFDVKD. This CDR3 is built from 15 residues. Trimming shortened V by 6 bases and J by 2 bases, and 13 bases separated the two germline ends. The J gene is TRBJ2-1, the V gene TRBV24-1; D possibly corresponds to TRBD2 (5 bases). This sequence originates from a human donor in a cohort sampled during active COVID-19. Sequences were obtained from peripheral blood. Here the CDR3 reads CATSRADGPYNEQFF. In nucleotides, the CDR3 is TGTGCCACCAGTAGAGCGGACGGACCCTACAATGAGCAGTTCTTC.